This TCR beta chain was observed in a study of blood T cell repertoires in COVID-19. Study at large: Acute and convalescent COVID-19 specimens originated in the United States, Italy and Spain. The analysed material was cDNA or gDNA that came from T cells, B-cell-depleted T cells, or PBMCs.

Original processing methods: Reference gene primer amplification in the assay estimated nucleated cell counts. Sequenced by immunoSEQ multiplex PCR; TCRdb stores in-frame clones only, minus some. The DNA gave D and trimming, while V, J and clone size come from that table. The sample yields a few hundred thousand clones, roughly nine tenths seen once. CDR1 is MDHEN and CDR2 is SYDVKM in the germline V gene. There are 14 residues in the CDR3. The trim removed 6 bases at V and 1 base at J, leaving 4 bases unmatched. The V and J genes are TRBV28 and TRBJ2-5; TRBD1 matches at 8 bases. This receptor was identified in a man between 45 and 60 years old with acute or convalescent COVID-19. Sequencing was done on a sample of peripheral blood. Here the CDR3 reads CASSRDRSQETQYF. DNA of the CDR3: TGTGCCAGCAGCCGGGACAGGAGCCAAGAGACCCAGTACTTC.